This T cell receptor (beta chain) was captured in a study of cytomegalovirus exposure and HLA in healthy donors. Healthy bone marrow donors made up the donors. Looked up from germline, CDR1 is LNHDA and CDR2 is SQIVND (reference sequence). The V end lost 4 bases, the J end lost 3 bases, and 22 bases lay between the germline ends. The CDR3 spans 18 residues. The PCR employed 60 Vbeta primers together with 13 Jbeta primers. Measured with immunoSEQ multiplex PCR; TCRdb has only the in-frame clones, and not every one. The sample holds about 91,000 clones, roughly 86% seen once. The V gene is TRBV19, the J gene TRBJ2-1; D remains unclear. Material for sequencing was PBMCs. This TCR was recovered from a man aged 30 to 39 in good health and CMV-seropositive. The chain's CDR3 is CASSNTPSTRLFYNEQFF. CDR3 DNA: TGTGCCAGTAGTAACACTCCATCGACACGCCTTTTCTACAATGAGCAGTTCTTC.